Listed below are T cell receptor beta chains from one sample, sequenced in a study of beta chain features in type 1 diabetes. Libraries were prepared by immunoSEQ multiplex PCR; TCRdb keeps only in-frame clonotypes and omits some of them. The repertoire holds 900,000 or so clones, 15% to 20% seen once, with roughly 0.025% in the top ten. The sample taken for sequencing was naive CD4+ T cells from blood. These TCRs come from a woman aged 18-30 years in good health. Both conserved end residues are part of each CDR3. The order of the fields is D gene, clone size, J gene, V gene, CDR3 protein, CDR3 DNA. A D gene is named only where the DNA matches it firmly. Only part of the rows carry a size: once, few, many, or a class if the clone is expanded.

d_call: .; clone_size: few; j_call: TRBJ2-5; v_call: TRBV18; cdr3_aa: CASSPPSGIRGETQYF; cdr3_nt: TGTGCCAGCTCACCACCGTCAGGGATTAGGGGAGAGACCCAGTACTTC
d_call: TRBD2; clone_size: few; j_call: TRBJ2-5; v_call: TRBV5-6; cdr3_aa: CASSFLAGGETQYF; cdr3_nt: TGTGCCAGCAGCTTCCTAGCGGGAGGAGAGACCCAGTACTTC
d_call: .; clone_size: .; j_call: TRBJ1-2; v_call: TRBV28; cdr3_aa: CASSLPPGPPNYGYTF; cdr3_nt: TGTGCCAGCAGTTTACCCCCAGGGCCACCTAACTATGGCTACACCTTC
d_call: TRBD2; clone_size: few; j_call: TRBJ2-5; v_call: TRBV5-4; cdr3_aa: CASGLAGGNQETQYF; cdr3_nt: TGTGCCAGCGGACTAGCGGGAGGAAACCAAGAGACCCAGTACTTC
d_call: TRBD2; clone_size: few; j_call: TRBJ2-1; v_call: TRBV5-6; cdr3_aa: CASSMDLAVSYNEQFF; cdr3_nt: TGTGCCAGCAGCATGGATCTAGCGGTCTCCTACAATGAGCAGTTCTTC
d_call: .; clone_size: .; j_call: TRBJ2-7; v_call: TRBV28; cdr3_aa: CASSPQEPAYEQYF; cdr3_nt: TGTGCCAGCAGCCCCCAGGAGCCGGCCTACGAGCAGTACTTC
d_call: TRBD2; clone_size: .; j_call: TRBJ2-1; v_call: TRBV10-3; cdr3_aa: CAITAGVDYNEQFF; cdr3_nt: TGTGCCATCACGGCGGGAGTGGATTACAATGAGCAGTTCTTC
d_call: .; clone_size: few; j_call: TRBJ2-1; v_call: TRBV18; cdr3_aa: CASSPDYSDEQFF; cdr3_nt: TGTGCCAGCTCACCCGACTATTCGGATGAGCAGTTCTTC
d_call: .; clone_size: few; j_call: TRBJ2-5; v_call: TRBV7-2; cdr3_aa: CASSLALSRQETQYF; cdr3_nt: TGTGCCAGCAGCTTAGCTCTCTCCCGACAAGAGACCCAGTACTTC
d_call: TRBD2; clone_size: few; j_call: TRBJ2-2; v_call: TRBV6-4; cdr3_aa: CASSDSPRGVANTGELFF; cdr3_nt: TGTGCCAGCAGTGACTCCCCTCGGGGGGTCGCGAACACCGGGGAGCTGTTTTTT
d_call: TRBD2; clone_size: .; j_call: TRBJ2-1; v_call: TRBV7-3; cdr3_aa: CASSARTSGYNEQFF; cdr3_nt: TGTGCCAGCAGCGCCCGGACTAGCGGGTACAATGAGCAGTTCTTC
d_call: .; clone_size: .; j_call: TRBJ1-2; v_call: TRBV5-1; cdr3_aa: CASSQQGSYGYTF; cdr3_nt: TGCGCCAGCAGCCAGCAGGGGTCCTATGGCTACACCTTC
d_call: .; clone_size: few; j_call: TRBJ2-7; v_call: TRBV2; cdr3_aa: CASSREREQYF; cdr3_nt: TGTGCCAGCAGCAGGGAACGGGAGCAGTACTTC
d_call: TRBD1; clone_size: .; j_call: TRBJ2-4; v_call: TRBV4-3; cdr3_aa: CASSQEFWQGAAKNIQYF; cdr3_nt: TGCGCCAGCAGCCAAGAGTTTTGGCAGGGGGCGGCCAAAAACATTCAGTACTTC
d_call: .; clone_size: .; j_call: TRBJ2-5; v_call: TRBV9; cdr3_aa: CASSVAMGIGQETQYF; cdr3_nt: TGTGCCAGCAGCGTAGCTATGGGGATCGGGCAAGAGACCCAGTACTTC
d_call: .; clone_size: .; j_call: TRBJ1-2; v_call: TRBV11-2; cdr3_aa: CASSLQGSGDGYTF; cdr3_nt: TGTGCCAGCAGCTTGCAGGGGAGTGGAGATGGCTACACCTTC
d_call: TRBD1; clone_size: few; j_call: TRBJ2-1; v_call: TRBV6-5; cdr3_aa: CASSRQGSNEQFF; cdr3_nt: TGTGCCAGCAGCCGACAGGGGAGTAATGAGCAGTTCTTC
d_call: .; clone_size: .; j_call: TRBJ2-1; v_call: TRBV15; cdr3_aa: CATSRYESYNEQFF; cdr3_nt: TGTGCCACCAGCAGATACGAATCCTACAATGAGCAGTTCTTC
d_call: TRBD1; clone_size: .; j_call: TRBJ1-2; v_call: TRBV4-3; cdr3_aa: CASSQGPGQNYGYTF; cdr3_nt: TGCGCCAGCAGCCAAGGACCGGGACAGAACTATGGCTACACCTTC
d_call: .; clone_size: few; j_call: TRBJ2-5; v_call: TRBV5-1; cdr3_aa: CASSSGETQYF; cdr3_nt: TGCGCCAGCAGCTCGGGAGAGACCCAGTACTTC
d_call: TRBD2; clone_size: few; j_call: TRBJ2-7; v_call: TRBV25-1; cdr3_aa: CASSHGLAGGGTYEQYF; cdr3_nt: TGTGCCAGCAGTCACGGACTAGCGGGAGGCGGAACCTACGAGCAGTACTTC
d_call: TRBD2; clone_size: few; j_call: TRBJ2-3; v_call: TRBV7-3; cdr3_aa: CASSFGGSTDTQYF; cdr3_nt: TGTGCCAGCAGCTTCGGGGGGAGCACAGATACGCAGTATTTT